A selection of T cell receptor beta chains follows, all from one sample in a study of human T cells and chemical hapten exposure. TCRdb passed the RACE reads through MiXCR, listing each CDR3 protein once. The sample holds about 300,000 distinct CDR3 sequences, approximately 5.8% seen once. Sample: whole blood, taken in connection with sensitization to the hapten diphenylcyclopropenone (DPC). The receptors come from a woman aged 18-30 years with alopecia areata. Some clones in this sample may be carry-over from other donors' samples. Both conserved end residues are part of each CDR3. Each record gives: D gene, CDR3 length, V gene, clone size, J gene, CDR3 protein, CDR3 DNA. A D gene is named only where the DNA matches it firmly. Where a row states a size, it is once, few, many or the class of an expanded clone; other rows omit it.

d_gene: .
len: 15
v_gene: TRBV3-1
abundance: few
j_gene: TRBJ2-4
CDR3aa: CASSQNGQGANIQYF
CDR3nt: TGTGCCAGCAGCCAAAACGGTCAGGGCGCAAACATTCAGTACTTC

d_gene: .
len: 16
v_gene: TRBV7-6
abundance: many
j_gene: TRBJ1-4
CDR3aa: CASSLASAGIREKLFF
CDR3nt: TGTGCCAGCAGCTTAGCCTCTGCAGGGATCAGGGAAAAACTGTTTTTT

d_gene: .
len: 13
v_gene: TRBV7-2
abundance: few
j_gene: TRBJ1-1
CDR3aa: CASSLDIRAEAFF
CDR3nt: TGTGCCAGCAGCTTAGACATAAGGGCTGAAGCTTTCTTT

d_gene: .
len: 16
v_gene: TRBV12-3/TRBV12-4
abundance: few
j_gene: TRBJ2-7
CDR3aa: CASSPEDGGVPYEQYF
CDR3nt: TGTGCCAGCAGTCCCGAGGACGGAGGGGTCCCCTACGAGCAGTACTTC

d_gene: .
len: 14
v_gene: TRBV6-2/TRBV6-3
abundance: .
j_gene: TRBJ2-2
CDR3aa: CASSFASNTGELFF
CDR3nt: TGTGCCAGCAGTTTTGCCTCGAACACCGGGGAGCTGTTTTTT

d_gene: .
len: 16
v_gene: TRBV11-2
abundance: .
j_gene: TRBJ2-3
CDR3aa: CASSLVGGGRSDTQYF
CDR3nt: TGTGCCAGCAGCTTAGTAGGGGGGGGCCGATCAGATACGCAGTATTTT

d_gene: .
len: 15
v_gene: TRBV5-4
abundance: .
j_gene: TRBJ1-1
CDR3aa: CASSLVGDMNTEAFF
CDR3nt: TGTGCCAGCAGCTTGGTAGGAGACATGAACACTGAAGCTTTCTTT

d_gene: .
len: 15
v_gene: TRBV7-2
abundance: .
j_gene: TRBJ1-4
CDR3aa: CASSRQQGANEKLFF
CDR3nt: TGTGCCAGCAGCAGGCAACAGGGAGCTAATGAAAAACTGTTTTTT

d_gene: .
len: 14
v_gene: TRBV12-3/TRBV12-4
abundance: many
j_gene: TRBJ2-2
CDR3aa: CASKGPGDTGELFF
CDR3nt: TGTGCCAGCAAGGGCCCGGGGGACACCGGGGAGCTGTTTTTT

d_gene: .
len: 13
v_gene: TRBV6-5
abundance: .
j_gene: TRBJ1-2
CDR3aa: CASSYGEYYGYTF
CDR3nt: TGTGCCAGCAGTTACGGGGAGTACTATGGCTACACCTTC

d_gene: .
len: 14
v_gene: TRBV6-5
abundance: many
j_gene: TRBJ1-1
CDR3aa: CASSYIRDITEAFF
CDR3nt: TGTGCCAGCAGTTACATCCGGGACATCACTGAAGCTTTCTTT

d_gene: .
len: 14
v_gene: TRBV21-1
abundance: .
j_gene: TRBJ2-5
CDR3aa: CAHTKDRGLETQYF
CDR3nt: TGTGCCCACACAAAGGACAGGGGGCTGGAGACCCAGTACTTC

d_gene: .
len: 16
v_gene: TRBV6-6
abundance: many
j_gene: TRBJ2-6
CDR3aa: CASSPIGGSGANVLTF
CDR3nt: TGTGCCAGCAGCCCCATTGGAGGCTCTGGGGCCAACGTCCTGACTTTC

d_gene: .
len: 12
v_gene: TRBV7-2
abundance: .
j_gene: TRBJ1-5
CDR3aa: CASSFQNQPQHF
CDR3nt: TGTGCCAGCAGCTTTCAGAATCAGCCCCAGCATTTT

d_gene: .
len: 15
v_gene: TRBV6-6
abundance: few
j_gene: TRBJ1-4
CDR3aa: CASNRGRGPDEKLFF
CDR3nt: TGTGCCAGCAACCGAGGCCGGGGGCCGGATGAAAAACTGTTTTTT

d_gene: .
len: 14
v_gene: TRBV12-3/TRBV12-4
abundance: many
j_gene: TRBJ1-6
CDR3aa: CASSFAGGESPLHF
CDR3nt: TGTGCCAGCAGTTTTGCGGGGGGTGAGTCACCCCTCCACTTT

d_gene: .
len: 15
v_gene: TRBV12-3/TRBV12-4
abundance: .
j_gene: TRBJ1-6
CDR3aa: CASTSFRGAFESLHF
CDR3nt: TGTGCCAGCACCAGTTTTAGGGGGGCCTTTGAGTCCCTCCACTTT

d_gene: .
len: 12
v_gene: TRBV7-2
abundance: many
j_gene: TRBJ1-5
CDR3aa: CASSLAGAGEHF
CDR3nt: TGTGCCAGCAGCTTAGCCGGGGCCGGAGAGCATTTT

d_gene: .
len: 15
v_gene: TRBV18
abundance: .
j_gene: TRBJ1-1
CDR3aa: CASSPLGPMNTEAFF
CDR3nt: TGTGCCAGCTCACCTCTCGGACCTATGAACACTGAAGCTTTCTTT

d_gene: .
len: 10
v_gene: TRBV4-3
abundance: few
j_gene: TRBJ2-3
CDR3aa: CASPRDTQYF
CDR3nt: TGCGCCAGCCCCCGAGATACGCAGTATTTT

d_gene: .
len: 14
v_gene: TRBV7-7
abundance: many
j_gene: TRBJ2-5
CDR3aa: CASSLGTVQETQYF
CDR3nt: TGTGCTAGCAGCTTAGGAACAGTCCAAGAGACCCAGTACTTC

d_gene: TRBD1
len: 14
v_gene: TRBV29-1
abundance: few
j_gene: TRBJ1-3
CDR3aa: CSVLQGGSGNTIYF
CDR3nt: TGCAGCGTCCTACAGGGGGGCTCTGGAAACACCATATATTTT

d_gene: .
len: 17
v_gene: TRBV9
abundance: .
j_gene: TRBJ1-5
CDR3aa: CASSVGGWGSENQPQHF
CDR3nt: TGTGCCAGCAGCGTAGGAGGTTGGGGTTCAGAGAATCAGCCCCAGCATTTT

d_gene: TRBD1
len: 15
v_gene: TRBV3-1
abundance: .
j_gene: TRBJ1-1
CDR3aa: CASSHGGQAPTEAFF
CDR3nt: TGTGCCAGCAGCCACGGGGGACAGGCTCCCACTGAAGCTTTCTTT

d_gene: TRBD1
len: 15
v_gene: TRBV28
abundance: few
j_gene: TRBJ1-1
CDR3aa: CASSWGTGKNTEAFF
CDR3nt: TGTGCCAGCAGCTGGGGGACAGGGAAGAACACTGAAGCTTTCTTT

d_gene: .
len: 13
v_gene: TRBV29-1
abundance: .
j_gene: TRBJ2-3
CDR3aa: CSVEEISGDTQYF
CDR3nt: TGCAGCGTTGAAGAAATATCCGGGGATACGCAGTATTTT

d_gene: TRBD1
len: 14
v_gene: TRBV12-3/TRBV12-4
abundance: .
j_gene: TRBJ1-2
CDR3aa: CASSFDRGVYGYTF
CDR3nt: TGTGCCAGCAGTTTCGACAGGGGCGTCTATGGCTACACCTTC

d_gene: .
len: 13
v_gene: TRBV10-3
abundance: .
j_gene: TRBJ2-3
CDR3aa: CAISEVLGDTQYF
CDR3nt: TGTGCCATCAGTGAGGTCTTAGGGGATACGCAGTATTTT

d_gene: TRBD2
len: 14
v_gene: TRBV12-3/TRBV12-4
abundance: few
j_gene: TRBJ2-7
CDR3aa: CASGERGGSGEQYF
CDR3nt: TGTGCCAGCGGGGAGCGGGGGGGCTCGGGCGAGCAGTACTTC

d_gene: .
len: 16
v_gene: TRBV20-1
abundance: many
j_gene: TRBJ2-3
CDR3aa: CSARDFTDSREDTQYF
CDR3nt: TGCAGTGCTAGAGATTTCACGGACAGCCGAGAAGATACGCAGTATTTT

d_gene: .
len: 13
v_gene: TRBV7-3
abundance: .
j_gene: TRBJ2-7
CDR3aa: CASSLKADYEQYF
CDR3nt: TGTGCCAGCAGCTTAAAGGCTGACTACGAGCAGTACTTC

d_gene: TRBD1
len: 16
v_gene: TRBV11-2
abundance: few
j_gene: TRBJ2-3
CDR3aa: CASSLSRQGRQGTQYF
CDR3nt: TGTGCCAGCAGCCTATCACGACAGGGCCGGCAAGGAACGCAGTATTTT

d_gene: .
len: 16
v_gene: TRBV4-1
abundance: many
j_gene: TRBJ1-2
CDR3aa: CASSQDLYDLSYGYTF
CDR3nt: TGCGCCAGCAGCCAAGATCTGTATGACCTATCCTATGGCTACACCTTC

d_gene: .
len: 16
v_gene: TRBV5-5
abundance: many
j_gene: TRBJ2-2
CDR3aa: CASSRETGVNTGELFF
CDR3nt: TGTGCCAGCAGCCGGGAGACGGGGGTGAACACCGGGGAGCTGTTTTTT

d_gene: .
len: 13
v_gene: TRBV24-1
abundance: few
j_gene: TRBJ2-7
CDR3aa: CATSDGADYEQYF
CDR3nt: TGTGCCACCAGTGATGGGGCAGACTACGAGCAGTACTTC

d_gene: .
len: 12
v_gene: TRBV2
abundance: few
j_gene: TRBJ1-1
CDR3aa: CASSHQGTEAFF
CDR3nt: TGTGCCAGCAGTCACCAGGGCACTGAAGCTTTCTTT

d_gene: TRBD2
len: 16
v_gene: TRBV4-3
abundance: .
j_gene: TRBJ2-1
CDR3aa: CASSQESGEAYNEQFF
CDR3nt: TGCGCCAGCAGCCAGGAGAGCGGGGAAGCCTACAATGAGCAGTTCTTC

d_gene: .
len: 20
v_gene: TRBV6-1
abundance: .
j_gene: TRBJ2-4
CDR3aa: CASRKRSLEGPRIAKNIQYF
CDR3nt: TGTGCCAGCAGGAAACGGAGCCTAGAGGGGCCGAGGATAGCCAAAAACATTCAGTACTTC

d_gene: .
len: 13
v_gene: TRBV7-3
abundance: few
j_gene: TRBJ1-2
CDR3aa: CASSHRRPYGYTF
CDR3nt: TGTGCCAGCAGCCACAGAAGGCCTTATGGCTACACCTTC

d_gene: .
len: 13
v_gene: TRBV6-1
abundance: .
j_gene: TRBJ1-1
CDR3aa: CASSETTNTEAFF
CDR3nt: TGTGCCAGCAGTGAGACCACGAACACTGAAGCTTTCTTT

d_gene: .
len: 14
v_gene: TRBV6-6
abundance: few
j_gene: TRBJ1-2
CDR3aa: CASSLPDRNYGYTF
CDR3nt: TGTGCCAGCTCACTCCCTGACAGGAACTATGGCTACACCTTC

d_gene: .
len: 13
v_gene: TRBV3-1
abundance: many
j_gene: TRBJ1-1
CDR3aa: CASRLMGDTEAFF
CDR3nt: TGTGCCAGCAGACTCATGGGCGACACTGAAGCTTTCTTT

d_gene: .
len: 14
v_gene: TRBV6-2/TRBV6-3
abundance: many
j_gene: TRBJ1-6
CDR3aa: CASSSGPSGSPLHF
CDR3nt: TGTGCCAGCAGTTCGGGACCATCCGGTTCACCCCTCCACTTT

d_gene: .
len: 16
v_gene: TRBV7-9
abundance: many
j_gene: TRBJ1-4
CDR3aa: CASSLAWPVSNEKLFF
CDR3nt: TGTGCCAGCAGCTTAGCGTGGCCGGTCTCTAATGAAAAACTGTTTTTT

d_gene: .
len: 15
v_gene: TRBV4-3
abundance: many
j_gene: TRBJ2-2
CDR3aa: CASSQGGANTGELFF
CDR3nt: TGCGCCAGCAGCCAAGGGGGGGCGAACACCGGGGAGCTGTTTTTT

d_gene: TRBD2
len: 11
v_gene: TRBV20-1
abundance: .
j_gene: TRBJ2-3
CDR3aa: CSASGGAAQYF
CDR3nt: TGCAGTGCTAGCGGGGGGGCCGCGCAGTATTTT